Each of the 12 T cell receptor beta chains below was sequenced from the same sample in a study of human T cells and chemical hapten exposure. MiXCR was run by TCRdb on the RACE reads, yielding one entry per CDR3 protein. This table has around 100,000 distinct CDR3 sequences, about an eighth appearing once. Time point indicated: patch test 2, 6 weeks after DPC sensitization. The treatment is: therapeutic diphenylcyclopropenone sensitization with weekly scalp DPC. Sequences were derived from whole blood, sampled in connection with sensitization to the hapten diphenylcyclopropenone (DPC). These TCRs come from a woman in her thirties or forties with alopecia areata. Some clones in this sample may be carry-over from other donors' samples.

This clonotype was found many times. The chain joins TRBV5-4 to TRBJ2-3, with D perhaps TRBD1 (7 bases). CDR3 length equals 13 residues. The V gene lost 5 bases and the J gene lost 5 bases, with 12 bases spanning the gap. CDR1 is SGHNT, CDR2 YYREEE, per germline (reference sequence). As DNA, the CDR3 is TGTGCCAGCAGTGGCGGGACAGAAGATACGCAGTATTTT. As protein: CASSGGTEDTQYF.

This clonotype appeared many times. The chain couples TRBV19 to TRBJ2-2, with 10 nucleotides matching TRBD2. V shed 4 bases and J 6 bases; nucleotides not matched to a gene: 5. CDR1 and CDR2 (germline): LNHDA, SQIVND (reference sequence). This CDR3 has 15 residues. The CDR3 sequence: CASSRTSGVSGELFF. The CDR3 nucleotides read TGTGCCAGTAGTAGAACTAGCGGGGTTTCCGGGGAGCTGTTTTTT.

This chain connects TRBV15 to TRBJ1-5; D perhaps matches TRBD1 (5 bases). V gave up 0 bases and J gave up 2 bases, with 14 bases separating them. Germline CDR1 reads LNHNV; CDR2 reads YYDKDF (reference sequence). The CDR3 length is 17 residues. The CDR3 loop is CATSRDRAVGGNQPQHF. The CDR3 DNA reads TGTGCCACCAGCAGAGATCGGGCGGTGGGGGGCAATCAGCCCCAGCATTTT.

About this clonotype itself: This may be a read error: a much more frequent sequence differs by one nucleotide. The genes are TRBV14 and TRBJ1-1; D is ambiguous. The CDR3 extends over 16 amino acids. In germline, CDR1 is SGHDN, CDR2 FVKESK. The CDR3 region has the DNA TGTGCCGGCAGCCAAGTAGGTGCAGCCTCGAACACTGAAGCTTTCTTT. The encoded protein is CAGSQVGAASNTEAFF.

This clonotype is a singleton in its sample. This may stem from a read error, because a much larger clone lies one nucleotide away. The V call is TRBV2, the J call TRBJ2-3; D not resolved. The germline V and J ends were trimmed by 6 bases and 6 bases, with 10 bases remaining between them. Germline assignment: CDR1 SNHLY and CDR2 FYNNEI. There are 12 residues in the CDR3. The CDR3 loop reads CASRRGSDTQYF. The CDR3 bases are TGTGCCAGCAGGCGTGGGTCCGATACGCAGTATTTT.

This clonotype came up a few times. V and J are TRBV7-2 and TRBJ1-6, with 7 bases that match TRBD1. The V gene's germline CDR1 is SGHTA and CDR2 FQGNSA. V lost 4 bases and J lost 8; bases outside the gene matches: 8. The CDR3 is 15 amino acids. The DNA of the CDR3 is TGTGCCAGCAGCTCCGACAGGGTAATTGATTCACCCCTCCACTTT. It yields the protein CASSSDRVIDSPLHF.

This clonotype occurred many times. The genes are TRBV4-3 and TRBJ1-6; tentative D call: TRBD1 (5 bases). CDR3 size: 15 residues. Trimming removed 5 bases at V and 8 bases at J, with 16 bases between. Germline V CDR1 and CDR2: LGHNA, YSLEER. The DNA for the CDR3 is TGCGCCAGCAGCTTAGGTGGGGGAGATGATTCACCCCTCCACTTT. Translation gives CASSLGGGDDSPLHF.

This clonotype showed up many times. The V gene is TRBV10-1, the J gene TRBJ2-7; D not resolved. The germline V gene encodes CDR1 WNHNN and CDR2 SYGVQD (reference sequence). V was trimmed by 3 bases and J by 12 bases, leaving 12 bases between them. The CDR3 has 11 residues. Here the CDR3 DNA reads TGCGCCAGCAGTGATCCTCCTAGAGTGTACTTC. Translated, it gives CASSDPPRVYF.

This clonotype was found a few times. This chain links TRBV9 with TRBJ2-7; tentatively, D is TRBD1 or TRBD2 (5 bases each). The CDR3 is made up of 15 amino acids. Trimming cost V 3 bases and J 0 bases, with 13 bases left between them. Germline CDR1 is SGDLS and CDR2 is YYNGEE. CDR3 bases: TGTGCCAGCAGCGCTCTAGGGACCAGCTCCTACGAGCAGTACTTC. It encodes CASSALGTSSYEQYF.

This clonotype was seen only a few times. CDR3 bases: TGTGCCAGCAGCTTAGAAAAAATGGGACATTTGAACACTGAAGCTTTCTTT. Translated: CASSLEKMGHLNTEAFF. V gene TRBV11-2 combines with J gene TRBJ1-1; weak D call: TRBD1 (6 bases). Germline lookup yields CDR1 SGHAT and CDR2 FQNNGV. CDR3 size: 17 residues. Deletions cut 0 bases from V and 0 bases from J, with 14 bases between.

The chain has TRBV23-1 and TRBJ1-6; D ambiguous. TRBV23-1 is an ORF, and what it does is uncertain. V lost 6 bases, J lost 2 bases, and 14 bases lay in between. This CDR3 has 16 residues. The CDR3 DNA reads as TGCGCCAGCAGAATTAAGACCAGGCCCTATAATTCACCCCTCCACTTT. This gives the protein CASRIKTRPYNSPLHF.

Written as DNA, the CDR3 is TGTGCCAGCAGCGTAGCTGAGGACCGCAGTTCTGGGGCCAACGTCCTGACTTTC. Protein sequence: CASSVAEDRSSGANVLTF. J is TRBJ2-6 and V is TRBV9; D call uncertain. The ends were cut back, 0 bases at V and 1 base at J, with 14 bases in the middle. This CDR3 is built from 18 residues. Germline V gene lookup returns CDR1 SGDLS and CDR2 YYNGEE.